The clone carrying this T cell receptor (beta chain) appeared a few times. As yet, its antigen is unknown. This sample is part of a study of spatial heterogeneity in lung cancer. Study-level background: Across the raw uncorrected reads, a unique TCR and UMI combination was observed, on average, more than ten times. Study-wide results and caveats: Detection of ubiquitous tumor TCRs in blood was higher at resection than follow-up.

Time point meaning: sample taken at primary tumor resection. Unsorted whole RNA of tumor, nontumor lung or frozen PBMC was sequenced. The donor group consisted of some 70 patients who had untreated, early-stage non-small cell lung cancer. A distinct unique molecular identifier was carried by each TCR cDNA molecule. TCRdb recomputed calls from the 5' RACE reads with MiXCR, one row per CDR3 protein. The data contain some 64,000 distinct CDR3 sequences, approximately 8% of them singletons. This specimen consisted of PBMCs, obtained at surgery. The source of this sequence is a female donor with early-stage non-small cell lung cancer.

CDR3: CASSNSGGRTDTQYF. CDR3 coding DNA: TGTGCCAGCAGCAATAGCGGGGGGCGCACAGATACGCAGTATTTT. This rearrangement joins TRBV7-3 to TRBJ2-3; the match to TRBD2 covers 10 bases. Germline assignment: CDR1 SGHTA and CDR2 FQGTGA. J was trimmed by 1 base and V by 5 bases; bases with no gene match: 3. This CDR3 is 15 amino acids long.